This is a list of T cell receptor beta chains from one sample in a study of T cells in Graves' hyperthyroidism and ophthalmopathy. TCRdb reprocessed the multiplex PCR reads with MiXCR, giving one entry per CDR3 protein. The sample has hundreds of thousands of distinct CDR3 sequences, about 15% seen once. Specimen: blood. These receptors came from a woman aged 55-70 years with Graves' ophthalmopathy. CDR3s include the opening cysteine and the closing phenylalanine or tryptophan. The order of the fields is J gene, V gene, clone size, D gene, CDR3 protein, CDR3 DNA. The D gene is left open where the match is weak. Only some rows state a clone size, as once, few, many or a class for expanded clones.

J gene: TRBJ2-5; V gene: TRBV28; clone size: many; D gene: TRBD1; CDR3 protein: CASSPLTGVTRETQYF; CDR3 DNA: TGTGCCAGCAGCCCCCTGACAGGGGTTACGCGAGAGACCCAGTACTTC
J gene: TRBJ2-1; V gene: TRBV4-2; clone size: .; D gene: .; CDR3 protein: CASSQEPAENYNEQFF; CDR3 DNA: TGTGCCAGCAGCCAAGAGCCAGCGGAGAATTACAATGAGCAGTTCTTC
J gene: TRBJ2-1; V gene: TRBV12-3/TRBV12-4; clone size: many; D gene: TRBD2; CDR3 protein: CASSSLAGVPNEQFF; CDR3 DNA: TGTGCCAGCAGTTCACTGGCGGGAGTTCCCAATGAGCAGTTCTTC
J gene: TRBJ2-7; V gene: TRBV19; clone size: few; D gene: .; CDR3 protein: CASSTPGQGDYEQYF; CDR3 DNA: TGTGCCAGTAGTACTCCGGGACAAGGAGACTACGAGCAGTACTTC
J gene: TRBJ2-1; V gene: TRBV5-1; clone size: many; D gene: .; CDR3 protein: CASSLDGNEQFF; CDR3 DNA: TGCGCCAGCAGCTTGGACGGCAATGAGCAGTTCTTC
J gene: TRBJ2-3; V gene: TRBV30; clone size: many; D gene: .; CDR3 protein: CAWSPRDTQYF; CDR3 DNA: TGTGCCTGGAGTCCCCGAGATACGCAGTATTTT
J gene: TRBJ2-7; V gene: TRBV20-1; clone size: many; D gene: .; CDR3 protein: CSATGYEQYF; CDR3 DNA: TGCAGTGCTACGGGGTACGAGCAGTACTTC
J gene: TRBJ1-4; V gene: TRBV2; clone size: many; D gene: .; CDR3 protein: CASSVGRGEKLFF; CDR3 DNA: TGTGCCAGCAGTGTTGGACGCGGGGAAAAACTGTTTTTT
J gene: TRBJ2-5; V gene: TRBV12-3/TRBV12-4; clone size: many; D gene: TRBD1; CDR3 protein: CASSWDRGGETQYF; CDR3 DNA: TGTGCCAGCAGTTGGGACAGGGGCGGAGAGACCCAGTACTTC
J gene: TRBJ2-5; V gene: TRBV4-1; clone size: many; D gene: .; CDR3 protein: CASSQDRSGAQETQYF; CDR3 DNA: TGCGCCAGCAGCCAAGATCGCTCGGGGGCTCAAGAGACCCAGTACTTC
J gene: TRBJ1-5; V gene: TRBV12-3/TRBV12-4; clone size: .; D gene: .; CDR3 protein: CASSLPRLGGHQPQHF; CDR3 DNA: TGTGCCAGCAGTTTACCCCGGTTGGGGGGCCATCAGCCCCAGCATTTT
J gene: TRBJ2-1; V gene: TRBV28; clone size: .; D gene: TRBD2; CDR3 protein: CASSLWAATSGTAYNEQFF; CDR3 DNA: TGTGCCAGCAGTTTATGGGCAGCGACTAGCGGGACAGCCTACAATGAGCAGTTCTTC
J gene: TRBJ2-2; V gene: TRBV20-1; clone size: few; D gene: .; CDR3 protein: CSAPWGGELFF; CDR3 DNA: TGCAGTGCCCCCTGGGGTGGGGAGCTGTTTTTT
J gene: TRBJ2-1; V gene: TRBV28; clone size: .; D gene: .; CDR3 protein: CASTASTDEQFF; CDR3 DNA: TGTGCCAGCACCGCATCCACGGATGAGCAGTTCTTC
J gene: TRBJ1-1; V gene: TRBV6-2/TRBV6-3; clone size: many; D gene: .; CDR3 protein: CASSYGQNTEAFF; CDR3 DNA: TGTGCCAGCAGTTACGGGCAGAACACTGAAGCTTTCTTT
J gene: TRBJ2-1; V gene: TRBV7-9; clone size: few; D gene: .; CDR3 protein: CASGGWNNEQFF; CDR3 DNA: TGTGCCAGTGGTGGTTGGAACAATGAGCAGTTCTTC
J gene: TRBJ1-1; V gene: TRBV28; clone size: few; D gene: .; CDR3 protein: CASSQGWSTEAFF; CDR3 DNA: TGTGCCAGCAGCCAAGGGTGGAGCACTGAAGCTTTCTTT
J gene: TRBJ2-3; V gene: TRBV20-1; clone size: many; D gene: .; CDR3 protein: CSANSGGTYTQYF; CDR3 DNA: TGCAGTGCTAATTCGGGGGGCACGTATACGCAGTATTTT
J gene: TRBJ2-3; V gene: TRBV10-1; clone size: .; D gene: .; CDR3 protein: CASSEDSSDTQYF; CDR3 DNA: TGCGCCAGCAGTGAGGACAGTTCAGATACGCAGTATTTT
J gene: TRBJ1-1; V gene: TRBV29-1; clone size: .; D gene: .; CDR3 protein: CSVYDGRWMAFF; CDR3 DNA: TGCAGCGTTTATGACGGCCGTTGGATGGCTTTCTTT
J gene: TRBJ2-1; V gene: TRBV12-3/TRBV12-4; clone size: many; D gene: TRBD2; CDR3 protein: CASSPRGAGVGSYNEQFF; CDR3 DNA: TGTGCCAGCAGTCCGAGAGGGGCGGGAGTAGGGTCCTACAATGAGCAGTTCTTC
J gene: TRBJ2-5; V gene: TRBV5-6; clone size: many; D gene: TRBD2; CDR3 protein: CASSQSGGSVAETQYF; CDR3 DNA: TGTGCCAGCAGCCAATCGGGCGGGAGTGTAGCAGAGACCCAGTACTTC